This T cell receptor (beta chain) was captured in a study of cytomegalovirus exposure and HLA in healthy donors. General study points: A classifier reportedly called cytomegalovirus status with high sensitivity and specificity. Reportedly, fewer N-insertions than the approximately 650-donor mean appeared in an Asian-associated ancestry cluster in a later analysis.

The sample holds one count of this clone. Its target is unknown. Use of 60 Vbeta and 13 Jbeta primers characterized the PCR. Authors' processing steps: An analysis that came later counted 73 million or so unique TCR beta chains, some 11 million shared. Libraries were prepared by immunoSEQ multiplex PCR; TCRdb keeps only in-frame clonotypes and omits some of them. That table is the source of V, J and clone size, and D and trimming were worked out from the DNA. Here the sample spans more than 95,000 clones, about 80% being singletons. The sequence was collected from a woman between 40 and 55 years old in good health and CMV-seropositive. The sample taken for sequencing was PBMCs.

The CDR3: CAISERDSFYEQYF. In DNA, the CDR3 is TGTGCCATCAGTGAGCGGGACTCCTTCTACGAGCAGTACTTC. The chain recombines TRBV10-3 with TRBJ2-7; possibly TRBD2 for D (6 bases). The germline gives CDR1 ENHRY, CDR2 SYGVKD. Trimming pared 2 bases from V and 3 bases from J, leaving 11 bases between. This CDR3 comprises 14 residues.